This paragraph covers one T cell receptor (beta chain) sequence. This sample was taken from a study of blood T cell repertoires in COVID-19. In the study overall: Spain, Italy and the United States supplied samples that represented acute and convalescent COVID-19.

Sequencing was performed with immunoSEQ multiplex PCR; in TCRdb, only in-frame clones are kept and a portion is missing. The table records under 200,000 clones, about four fifths of them present only once. V trimming: 6 bases; J trimming: 4 bases; junction bases outside the gene matches: 9. The CDR3 sequence is 16 residues long. CDR1 is MNHEY, CDR2 SMNVEV, per germline (reference sequence). The receptor's source is a woman of 80 years or more with acute or convalescent COVID-19. The specimen sequenced was peripheral blood. V gene TRBV27 combines with J gene TRBJ2-2; 9 nucleotides match TRBD1. Here the CDR3 DNA reads TGTGCCAGCAGACCGGTAGGACAGGGGAGCACCGGGGAGCTGTTTTTT. Translating it yields CASRPVGQGSTGELFF.